This T cell receptor beta chain was identified during a study of blood T cell repertoires in COVID-19. Study details: Both acute and convalescent COVID-19 samples were obtained from the United States, Italy and Spain. In each case, the material was cDNA or gDNA derived from T cells, B-cell-depleted T cells, or PBMCs.

Methods used by the authors: Nucleated cell counts were estimated from reference gene primer amplification. The protocol was immunoSEQ multiplex PCR, while the TCRdb copy is restricted to in-frame clones and leaves out a portion. That table gives V, J and clone size, and the DNA gave D and trimming. There are around 150,000 clones in the sample; around 78% occur only once, and more than 3.5% lies in the top ten. The ends were cut back, 3 bases at V and 0 bases at J, with 8 bases in the middle. The CDR3 runs 14 residues. Germline assignment: CDR1 LNHDA and CDR2 SQIVND (reference sequence). This clone was seen a handful of times.

The J gene is TRBJ1-1, the V gene TRBV19; D is ambiguous. The sample taken for sequencing was peripheral blood. The sequence was collected from a woman aged 80 or over with active or convalescent COVID-19. The CDR3 nucleotides read TGTGCCAGTAGTATTTCACACATGAACACTGAAGCTTTCTTT. This gives the protein CASSISHMNTEAFF.